This TCR beta chain appears in the sequencing data of a study of T cell repertoires in cytomegalovirus infection. Turning to the study itself: CMV epitopes in the study were HLA-C-restricted (recently identified) and HLA-B-restricted (well studied). Indications came from public TCR beta signatures; they pointed to CMV infection and to a matching HLA type.

TCRdb reprocessed the reads via MiXCR and lists one record per CDR3 protein. The sample includes roughly 800,000 distinct CDR3 sequences, roughly 28% of them seen just once. This clonotype was detected ten times or more. The antigen is not known. Overall study results and limits: Across the ex vivo response, the dominant clonotypes were HLA-C-restricted CMV-specific TCR beta clonotypes. Cumulative frequency (of public TCR beta family members) identified carriers of CMV plus the relevant HLA.

The ends lost 5 bases at V and 4 bases at J; junction bases unmatched: 4. In germline, CDR1 is SGHVS, CDR2 FQNEAQ. The CDR3 contains 15 residues. The TCR was taken from a human donor in good health (CMV status not recorded). Some clones in this sample may be carry-over from other donors' samples. The input for sequencing was cultured CD8+ T cells from PBMCs, taken from culture after CMV antigen stimulation. This chain links TRBV7-8 with TRBJ2-5; TRBD2 matches 13 bases. CDR3 protein: CASSATSGGRETQYF. CDR3 in DNA: TGTGCCAGCAGCGCGACTAGCGGGGGGAGAGAGACCCAGTACTTC.